The clone carrying this T cell receptor beta chain was picked up a small number of times. These data belong to a study of T cells in Graves' hyperthyroidism and ophthalmopathy. Overall study: Pretreatment peripheral blood was obtained at initial diagnosis.

CDR3 length equals 17 residues. Trimming took off 4 bases at V and 0 bases at J, with 18 bases between the two ends. Germline-derived CDR1 and CDR2 are LGHDT and YNNKEL (reference sequence). For Graves' hyperthyroidism to be stable, ophthalmopathy could not progress within 18 months. Among the patients, aged 18 to 65, hyperthyroidism was newly diagnosed and had lasted under 2 months. Each 10 ml fresh peripheral blood draw supplied the PBMCs. Amplified regions were TCR beta CDR3 sequences from RNA transcripts. TCR CDR3 regions were first amplified by RT-PCR with HTBI primers. MiXCR, applied by TCRdb to the multiplex PCR reads, yields one record per CDR3 protein. The table includes 350,000 to 500,000 distinct CDR3 sequences, around 15% detected once.

The chain employs TRBV3-1 and TRBJ1-1, with D unclear. Sequenced sample: blood. The receptor's source is a woman under 30 with Graves' hyperthyroidism. CDR3 protein: CASSPPWGGDMNTEAFF. CDR3 nucleotide sequence: TGTGCCAGCAGCCCACCCTGGGGAGGAGATATGAACACTGAAGCTTTCTTT.